These T cell receptor beta chains were read from a single sample in a study of T-cell memory formation after mild COVID-19. TCRdb ran MiXCR on the 5' RACE reads and lists one entry per CDR3 protein. Here the sample spans around 310,000 distinct CDR3 sequences, 20% being singletons. The specimen was PBMCs or a T cell subset sorted from them (not recorded which). All receptors come from a man younger than 35 who had mild COVID-19 (a few samples of this study predate the infection). Cell type and time point are not known. Both conserved end residues are part of each CDR3. Each record gives: J gene, V gene, clone size, D gene, CDR3 DNA, CDR3 protein. A D gene is named only where the DNA matches it firmly. Clone size is given for some rows only: seen once, a few or many times, or a class if the clone is expanded.

>TRBJ2-3|TRBV7-6|NA|NA
TGTGCCAGCAGCCCTACTAGTCCTTACCCTAGCACAGATACGCAGTATTTT
CASSPTSPYPSTDTQYF
>TRBJ2-7|TRBV10-1|NA|NA
TGCGCCAGCAGTGGACAGAGCGAGCAGTACTTC
CASSGQSEQYF
>TRBJ2-7|TRBV12-3/TRBV12-4|few|NA
TGTGCCAGCTCACCCCTCGGGACAAATTCCTACGAGCAGTACTTC
CASSPLGTNSYEQYF
>TRBJ1-3|TRBV20-1|NA|NA
TGCAGTGCTAGTACTGGGGCATCTGGAAACACCATATATTTT
CSASTGASGNTIYF
>TRBJ2-3|TRBV20-1|few|TRBD2
TGCAGTGCTCGAGGCTCAGCGGGGGGGCCGGATACGCAGTATTTT
CSARGSAGGPDTQYF
>TRBJ2-6|TRBV20-1|NA|TRBD1
TGCAGTGCCCGGACAGGGGGCGCTGGGGCCAACGTCCTGACTTTC
CSARTGGAGANVLTF
>TRBJ1-4|TRBV7-2|NA|NA
TGTGCCAGCAGCTTAGCGCCGACTAATGAAAAACTGTTTTTT
CASSLAPTNEKLFF
>TRBJ1-1|TRBV7-6|NA|NA
TGTGCCAGCAGCTTATCGTGGGAAACTGAAGCTTTCTTT
CASSLSWETEAFF
>TRBJ2-1|TRBV5-1|many|NA
TGCGCCAGCAGCTCGGACCGCAATGAGCAGTTCTTC
CASSSDRNEQFF
>TRBJ2-7|TRBV6-2/TRBV6-3|few|NA
TGTGCCAGCAGTTTAGACAGGCGCCCTTCTCGGGAGCAGTACTTC
CASSLDRRPSREQYF
>TRBJ2-1|TRBV2|NA|NA
TGTGCCAGCAGTGGGATAAGCGGACCCGCCTACAATGAGCAGTTCTTC
CASSGISGPAYNEQFF
>TRBJ1-1|TRBV5-1|NA|TRBD1
TGCGCCAGCAGCCGGACAGGGGAAGCTGAAGCTTTCTTT
CASSRTGEAEAFF
>TRBJ1-1|TRBV4-3|NA|NA
TGCGCCAGCAGCATATACACAGGGTTAATTACTGAAGCTTTCTTT
CASSIYTGLITEAFF
>TRBJ1-4|TRBV11-2|many|NA
TGTGCCAGCAGCCGATCCAACCCGGGCTGGGAGGGGGGGATGGAAAAACTGTTTTTT
CASSRSNPGWEGGMEKLFF
>TRBJ1-6|TRBV11-2|few|TRBD1
TGTGCCAGCAGCCCCCTATCCGGGACAGGTTTCTATTCACCCCTCCACTTT
CASSPLSGTGFYSPLHF
>TRBJ1-1|TRBV13|NA|NA
TGTGCCAGCAGCTTAGACGGGAAGGTAAACTGGGAAGCTTTCTTT
CASSLDGKVNWEAFF
>TRBJ2-7|TRBV18|few|NA
TGTGCCAGCTCACCGGGGACTCCGGAACAGTACTTC
CASSPGTPEQYF
>TRBJ2-7|TRBV15|NA|TRBD2
TGTGCCACCAGCGGAGGACTAGCGGGGGGTTCCTACGAGCAGTACTTC
CATSGGLAGGSYEQYF
>TRBJ2-5|TRBV18|NA|NA
TGTGCCAGCTCACTCAGGACTTTCCAAGAGACCCAGTACTTC
CASSLRTFQETQYF
>TRBJ1-5|TRBV6-2/TRBV6-3|NA|NA
TGTGCCAGCTTGGGTTTGCGACAGCCCCAGCATTTT
CASLGLRQPQHF
>TRBJ1-5|TRBV7-2|once|NA
TGTGCCACCGGGGATAGGGGTCAGCCCCAGCATTTT
CATGDRGQPQHF
>TRBJ1-1|TRBV3-1|NA|NA
TGTGCCAGCAGCCAAATTACAGGGAGCACTGAAGCTTTCTTT
CASSQITGSTEAFF
>TRBJ2-1|TRBV4-2|few|NA
TGTGCCAGCAGCCAAGATGAATACAATGAGCAGTTCTTC
CASSQDEYNEQFF
>TRBJ2-3|TRBV7-7|few|NA
TGTGCCAGCAGCTTAGGTCTGGGGATTGGCACAGATACGCAGTATTTT
CASSLGLGIGTDTQYF
>TRBJ1-2|TRBV20-1|many|NA
TGCAGTGCTAGACAGGTGGGCTCCTCTGGCTACACCTTC
CSARQVGSSGYTF
>TRBJ2-5|TRBV30|NA|NA
TGTGCCTGGAGTGTCGAGGAGACCCAGTACTTC
CAWSVEETQYF
>TRBJ2-2|TRBV6-5|few|NA
TGTGCCAGCAGTTACGGACAAGAGGCCGGGGAGCTGTTTTTT
CASSYGQEAGELFF
>TRBJ2-1|TRBV20-1|few|TRBD2
TGCAGTGCTAGAGATTTCAGCGGGGGCTACAATGAGCAGTTCTTC
CSARDFSGGYNEQFF
>TRBJ2-5|TRBV25-1|few|TRBD1
TGTGCCAGCAGCGCATCCTGGACAGGGAAAGAGACCCAGTACTTC
CASSASWTGKETQYF
>TRBJ1-3|TRBV5-1|few|NA
TGCGCCAGCAGCTTGGACCCCTTGGGAGGAAACACCATATATTTT
CASSLDPLGGNTIYF
>TRBJ1-1|TRBV12-3/TRBV12-4|NA|NA
TGTGCCAGCAGTTTATTGGGGAAAGCTTTCTTT
CASSLLGKAFF
>TRBJ2-3|TRBV15|NA|TRBD2
TGTGCCACCAGCGACTACTTCGGGACTAGCGGGAGCACAGATACGCAGTATTTT
CATSDYFGTSGSTDTQYF
>TRBJ1-2|TRBV5-6|NA|NA
TGTGCCAGCAGCTGGGGGACCGACAAAATCTATGGCTACACCTTC
CASSWGTDKIYGYTF
>TRBJ1-2|TRBV7-8|few|NA
TGTGCCAGCAGCTTAACAGGAACATACTACACCTTC
CASSLTGTYYTF
>TRBJ1-6|TRBV6-1|NA|NA
TGTGCCAGCAGTGTCATGGGAAGTTCAAATTCACCCCTCCACTTT
CASSVMGSSNSPLHF
>TRBJ1-6|TRBV9|NA|NA
TGTGCCAGCAGGAAAGGAGGGAACGATTTGTCACCCCTCCACTTT
CASRKGGNDLSPLHF
>TRBJ2-2|TRBV5-1|few|NA
TGCGCCAGCAGCGTCCAGTCGCTAAGCGCCGGGGAGCTGTTTTTT
CASSVQSLSAGELFF
>TRBJ2-3|TRBV3-1|NA|NA
TGTGCCAGCAGCCATAGTAAGGATACGCAGTATTTT
CASSHSKDTQYF
>TRBJ2-5|TRBV6-6|few|NA
TGTGCCAGCAGTCCGAACTCGGACCTACAAGAGACCCAGTACTTC
CASSPNSDLQETQYF
>TRBJ2-3|TRBV15|NA|TRBD2
TGTGCCAACAGCAGAGTTCAGCGGGGGGGGACAGATACGCAGTATTTT
CANSRVQRGGTDTQYF
>TRBJ2-7|TRBV7-6|few|NA
TGTGCCAGCAGCTTTAGGGCTAGTAGTGAAGGGTCTCGCGAGCAGTACTTC
CASSFRASSEGSREQYF
>TRBJ2-5|TRBV7-9|NA|NA
TGTGCCAGCAGCTCCAGACTAGTCCAAGAGACCCAGTACTTC
CASSSRLVQETQYF
>TRBJ1-5|TRBV2|NA|TRBD1
TGTGCCAGCAGGGGACAGGGGTTCAATCAGCCCCAGCATTTT
CASRGQGFNQPQHF
>TRBJ2-5|TRBV25-1|NA|NA
TGTGCCTCCGCCAAGGGGCAGAGTTCCCAGGAGACCCAGTACTTC
CASAKGQSSQETQYF
>TRBJ1-6|TRBV2|many|TRBD1
TGTGCCAGCACCATACCGGGACAGGCATCACCCCTCCACTTT
CASTIPGQASPLHF